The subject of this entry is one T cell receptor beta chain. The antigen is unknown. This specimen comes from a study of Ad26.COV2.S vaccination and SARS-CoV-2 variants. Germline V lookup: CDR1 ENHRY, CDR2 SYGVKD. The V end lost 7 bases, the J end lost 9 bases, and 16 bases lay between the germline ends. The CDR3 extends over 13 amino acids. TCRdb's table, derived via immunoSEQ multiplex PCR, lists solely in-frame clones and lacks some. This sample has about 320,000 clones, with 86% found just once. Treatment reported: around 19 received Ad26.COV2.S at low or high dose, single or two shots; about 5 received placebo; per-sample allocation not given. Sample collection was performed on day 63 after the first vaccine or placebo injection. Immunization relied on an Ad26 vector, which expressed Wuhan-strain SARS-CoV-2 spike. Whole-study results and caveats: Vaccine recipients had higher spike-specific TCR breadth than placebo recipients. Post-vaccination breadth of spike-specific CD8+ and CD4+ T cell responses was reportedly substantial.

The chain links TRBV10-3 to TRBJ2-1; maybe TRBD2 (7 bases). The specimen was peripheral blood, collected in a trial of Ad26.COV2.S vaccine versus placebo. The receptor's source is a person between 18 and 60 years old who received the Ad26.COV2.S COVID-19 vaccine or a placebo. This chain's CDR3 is CAIKGGLLSEQFF. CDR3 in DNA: TGTGCCATCAAGGGGGGACTATTGAGTGAGCAGTTCTTC.